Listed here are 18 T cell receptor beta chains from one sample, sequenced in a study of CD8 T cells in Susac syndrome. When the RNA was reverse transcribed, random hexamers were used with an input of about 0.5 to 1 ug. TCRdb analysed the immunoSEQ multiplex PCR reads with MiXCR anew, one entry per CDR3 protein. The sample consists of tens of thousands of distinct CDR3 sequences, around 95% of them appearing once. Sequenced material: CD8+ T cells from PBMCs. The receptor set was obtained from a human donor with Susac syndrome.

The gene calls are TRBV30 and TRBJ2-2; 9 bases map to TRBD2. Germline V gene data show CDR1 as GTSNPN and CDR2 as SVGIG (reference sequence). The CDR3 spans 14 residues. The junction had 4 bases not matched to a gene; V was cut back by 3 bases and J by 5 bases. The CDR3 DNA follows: TGTGCCTGGAGCGCGGGGGGGTCGACCGGGGAGCTGTTTTTT. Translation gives CAWSAGGSTGELFF.

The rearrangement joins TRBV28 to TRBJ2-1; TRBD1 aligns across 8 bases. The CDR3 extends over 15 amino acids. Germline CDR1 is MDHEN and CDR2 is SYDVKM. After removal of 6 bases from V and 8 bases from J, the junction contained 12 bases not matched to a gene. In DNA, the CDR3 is TGTGCCAGCAGCTCTGGGACGGGACAGGTGGATGAGCAGTTCTTC. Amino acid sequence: CASSSGTGQVDEQFF.

The CDR3 here is CASSVDRNDATNEKLFF. The CDR3 DNA is TGTGCCAGTAGTGTGGACAGAAACGACGCAACTAATGAAAAACTGTTTTTT. The chain joins TRBV19 to TRBJ1-4, with D maybe TRBD1 (6 bases). Germline CDR1 reads LNHDA; CDR2 reads SQIVND (reference sequence). The V end was cut by 5 bases, the J end by 0 bases, with 16 bases between. There are 17 residues in the CDR3.

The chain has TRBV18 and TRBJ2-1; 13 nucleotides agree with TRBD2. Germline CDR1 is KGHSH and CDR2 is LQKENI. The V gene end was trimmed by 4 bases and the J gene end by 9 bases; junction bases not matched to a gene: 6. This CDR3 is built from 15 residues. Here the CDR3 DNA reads TGTGCCAGCTCACAAGGGACTAGCGGGACTAGTGAGCAGTTCTTC. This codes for CASSQGTSGTSEQFF.

The CDR3 here is CASSWTGDTQYF. The DNA of the CDR3 is TGCGCCAGCAGCTGGACTGGGGATACGCAGTATTTT. The rearrangement uses TRBV4-1 and TRBJ2-3; a weak D match, TRBD2 (5 bases). V was clipped by 5 bases and J by 6 bases, with 9 bases between them. The CDR3 loop spans 12 amino acids. Per the germline V gene, CDR1 is MGHRA and CDR2 is YSYEKL.

The CDR3 nucleotides read TGCAGTGCTAGAGTTTCCGGGAACGAGCAGTACTTC. Amino acid sequence: CSARVSGNEQYF. The gene calls are TRBV20-1 and TRBJ2-7, with D perhaps matching TRBD2 (5 bases). Per the germline V gene, CDR1 is DFQATT and CDR2 is SNEGSKA (reference sequence). This CDR3 contains 12 residues. Trimming shortened V by 1 base and J by 5 bases, and 9 bases separated the two germline ends.

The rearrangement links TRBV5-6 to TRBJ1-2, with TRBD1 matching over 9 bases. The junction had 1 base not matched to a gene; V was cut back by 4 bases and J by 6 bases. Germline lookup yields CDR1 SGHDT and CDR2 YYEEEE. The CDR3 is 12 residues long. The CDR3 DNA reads TGTGCCAGCAGCCGGACAGGGGATGGCTACACCTTC. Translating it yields CASSRTGDGYTF.

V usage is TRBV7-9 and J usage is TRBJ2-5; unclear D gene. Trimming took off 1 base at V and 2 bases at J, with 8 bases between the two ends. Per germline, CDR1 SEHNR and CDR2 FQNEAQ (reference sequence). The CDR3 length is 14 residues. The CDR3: CASSLVTPQETQYF. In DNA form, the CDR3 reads TGTGCCAGCAGCTTAGTGACTCCTCAAGAGACCCAGTACTTC.

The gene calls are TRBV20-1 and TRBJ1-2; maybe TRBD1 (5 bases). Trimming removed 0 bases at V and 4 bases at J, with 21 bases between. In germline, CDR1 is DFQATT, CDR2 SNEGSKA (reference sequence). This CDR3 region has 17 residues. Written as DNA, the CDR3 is TGCAGTGCTAGAGAAGCTTTTACCCGGGACGGAAGCTATGGCTACACCTTC. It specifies CSAREAFTRDGSYGYTF.

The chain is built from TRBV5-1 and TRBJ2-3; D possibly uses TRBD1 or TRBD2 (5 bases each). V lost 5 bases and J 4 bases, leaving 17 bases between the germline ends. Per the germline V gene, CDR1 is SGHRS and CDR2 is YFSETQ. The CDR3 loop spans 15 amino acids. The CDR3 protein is CASRTGTAISDTQYF. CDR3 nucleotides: TGCGCCAGCAGAACCGGGACCGCAATCTCAGATACGCAGTATTTT.

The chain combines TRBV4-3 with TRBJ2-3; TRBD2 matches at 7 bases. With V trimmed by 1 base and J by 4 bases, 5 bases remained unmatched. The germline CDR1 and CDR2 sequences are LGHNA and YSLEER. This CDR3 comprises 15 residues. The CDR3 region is CASSQALAVADTQYF. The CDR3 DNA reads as TGCGCCAGCAGCCAAGCCCTAGCGGTAGCAGATACGCAGTATTTT.

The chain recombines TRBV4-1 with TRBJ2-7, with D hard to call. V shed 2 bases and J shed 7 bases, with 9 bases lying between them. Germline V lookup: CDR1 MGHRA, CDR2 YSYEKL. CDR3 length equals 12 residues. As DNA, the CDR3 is TGCGCCAGCAGCCAATTTCCTGGGGAGCAGTACTTC. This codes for CASSQFPGEQYF.

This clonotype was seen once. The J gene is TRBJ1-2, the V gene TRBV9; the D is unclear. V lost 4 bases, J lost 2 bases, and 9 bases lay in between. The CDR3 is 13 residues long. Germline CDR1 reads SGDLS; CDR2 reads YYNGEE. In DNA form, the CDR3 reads TGTGCCAGCAGCCAGAATACCAACTATGGCTACACCTTC. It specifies CASSQNTNYGYTF.

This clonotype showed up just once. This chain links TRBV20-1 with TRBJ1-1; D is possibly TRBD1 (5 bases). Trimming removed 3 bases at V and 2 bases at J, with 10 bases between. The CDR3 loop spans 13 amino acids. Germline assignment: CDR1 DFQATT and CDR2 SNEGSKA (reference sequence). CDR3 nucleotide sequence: TGCAGTGCTAGTGGGGCAGCAAACACTGAAGCTTTCTTT. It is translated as CSASGAANTEAFF.

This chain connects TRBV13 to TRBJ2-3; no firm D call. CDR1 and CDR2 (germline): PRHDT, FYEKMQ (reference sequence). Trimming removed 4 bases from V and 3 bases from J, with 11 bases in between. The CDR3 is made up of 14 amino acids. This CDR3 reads CASSSLGGTDTQYF. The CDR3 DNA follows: TGTGCCAGCAGCTCCCTGGGTGGAACAGATACGCAGTATTTT.

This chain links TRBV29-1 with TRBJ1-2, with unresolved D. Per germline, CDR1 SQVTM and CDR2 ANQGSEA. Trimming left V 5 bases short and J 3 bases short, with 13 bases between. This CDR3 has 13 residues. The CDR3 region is CSVRTFEDYGYTF. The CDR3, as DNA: TGCAGCGTTCGGACCTTTGAGGACTATGGCTACACCTTC.

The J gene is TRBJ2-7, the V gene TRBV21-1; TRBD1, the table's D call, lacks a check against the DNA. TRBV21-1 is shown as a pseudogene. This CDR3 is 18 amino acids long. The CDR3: CASSKDGTDYPSSYEQYF. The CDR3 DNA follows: TGTGCCAGCAGCAAAGACGGGACAGACTACCCCAGCTCCTACGAGCAGTACTTC.

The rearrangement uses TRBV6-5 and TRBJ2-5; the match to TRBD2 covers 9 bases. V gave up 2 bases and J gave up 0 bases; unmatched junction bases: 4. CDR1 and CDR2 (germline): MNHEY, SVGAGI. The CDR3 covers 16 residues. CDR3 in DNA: TGTGCCAGCAGTTACGGGACTAGCAGTTACCAAGAGACCCAGTACTTC. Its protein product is CASSYGTSSYQETQYF.